This entry describes one TCR beta chain. As handled by the study authors: Quantification of nucleated cells was approximated via reference gene primer amplification. Sequenced by immunoSEQ multiplex PCR; TCRdb stores in-frame clones only, minus some. The DNA gave D and trimming, while V, J and clone size come from that table. The sample records some 78,000 clones, around 86% being singletons. This specimen comes from a study of blood T cell repertoires in COVID-19. Study context: The United States, Italy and Spain provided the acute and convalescent COVID-19 samples. T cells, B-cell-depleted T cells, or PBMCs provided the cDNA or gDNA that served as material.

This sequence originates from a man between 50 and 59 years old with active or convalescent COVID-19. Sequencing was performed on peripheral blood.

CDR3 bases: TGTGCCACCAGTCCCCAACGGTCGGGGGAGGGAGAGACCCAGTACTTC. Amino acid sequence: CATSPQRSGEGETQYF. This sequence joins TRBV24-1 and TRBJ2-5, with TRBD2 identical over 7 bases. With 6 bases clipped from V and 4 bases from J, the junction kept 13 bases outside the gene matches. Germline-derived CDR1 and CDR2 are KGHDR and SFDVKD. The CDR3 totals 16 residues.